The clone carrying this TCR beta chain was counted a few times. This sample is part of a study of cytomegalovirus exposure and HLA in healthy donors. The CDR3 length is 16 residues. Germline V gene data show CDR1 as SGDLS and CDR2 as YYNGEE. The V and J ends lost 4 bases and 0 bases respectively, with 14 bases between them. The PCR contained 60 Vbeta and 13 Jbeta primers. Profiled with immunoSEQ multiplex PCR; TCRdb holds only in-frame clones, not every one. The sample carries some 200,000 clones, roughly 13% recorded once. The sequence was obtained from a man aged 50 or older in good health and CMV-seropositive. Sequencing used PBMCs. V gene TRBV9 combines with J gene TRBJ1-3; the D gene is possibly TRBD1 (5 bases). CDR3 residues: CASSFQAGGSGNTIYF. CDR3 nucleotide sequence: TGTGCCAGCAGCTTCCAGGCCGGGGGCTCTGGAAACACCATATATTTT.